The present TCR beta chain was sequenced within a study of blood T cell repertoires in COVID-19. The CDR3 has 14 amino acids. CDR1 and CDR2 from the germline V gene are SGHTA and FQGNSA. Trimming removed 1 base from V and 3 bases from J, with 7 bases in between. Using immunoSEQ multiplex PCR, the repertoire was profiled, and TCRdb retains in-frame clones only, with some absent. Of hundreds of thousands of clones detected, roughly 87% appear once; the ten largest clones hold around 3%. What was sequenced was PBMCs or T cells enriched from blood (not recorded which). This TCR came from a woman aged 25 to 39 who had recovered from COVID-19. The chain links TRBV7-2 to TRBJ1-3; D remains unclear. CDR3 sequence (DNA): TGTGCCAGCAGCTTAGTAGCCAGTGGAAACACCATATATTTT. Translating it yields CASSLVASGNTIYF.